Listed below are T cell receptor beta chains from one sample, sequenced in a study of T cell repertoires in cytomegalovirus infection. In TCRdb, the reads were re-called with MiXCR into one record per CDR3 protein. This sample has some 110,000 distinct CDR3 sequences, with 10% found just once. These TCRs' antigens remain unknown. The sequenced sample was PBMCs, sequenced either directly or after in vitro stimulation (not recorded which). These receptors all come from a human donor in good health (CMV status not recorded). Some clones in this sample may be carry-over from other donors' samples. The CDR3 runs from the conserved cysteine through the conserved F or W. Each record gives: V gene, CDR3 length, CDR3 protein.

v_gene: TRBV5-4; len: 13; CDR3aa: CASSLFRGYGYTF
v_gene: TRBV4-1; len: 15; CDR3aa: CASSQDPLGQHGYTF
v_gene: TRBV7-8; len: 16; CDR3aa: CASTLGVREQTDTQYF
v_gene: TRBV4-1; len: 15; CDR3aa: CASSQVGTGFNEQYF
v_gene: TRBV25-1; len: 15; CDR3aa: CASSGKNYPNYGYTF
v_gene: TRBV14; len: 12; CDR3aa: CASSQVVIEAFF
v_gene: TRBV7-3; len: 13; CDR3aa: CASSLNQATEAFF
v_gene: TRBV12-3/TRBV12-4; len: 14; CDR3aa: CASSLGRGDYGYTF
v_gene: TRBV27; len: 10; CDR3aa: CASSFPHQYF
v_gene: TRBV28; len: 14; CDR3aa: CASSPQREAKTQYF
v_gene: TRBV19; len: 15; CDR3aa: CASSNGLHTNNEQFF
v_gene: TRBV4-1; len: 17; CDR3aa: CASSQGEQGMRANVLTF
v_gene: TRBV11-2; len: 13; CDR3aa: CASSLGLDNEQFF
v_gene: TRBV19; len: 13; CDR3aa: CASSPVGLNEQFF
v_gene: TRBV4-1; len: 18; CDR3aa: CASSHRKSSPSSYNEQFF
v_gene: TRBV5-1; len: 13; CDR3aa: CASSRTSQETQYF
v_gene: TRBV7-9; len: 14; CDR3aa: CASIRSSGIGEQFF
v_gene: TRBV5-1; len: 16; CDR3aa: CASSGGLSQGTGELFF
v_gene: TRBV27; len: 15; CDR3aa: CASTSVGLSGNTIYF
v_gene: TRBV4-2; len: 16; CDR3aa: CASSQGTSTDYNEQFF
v_gene: TRBV20-1; len: 14; CDR3aa: CSATRLVEYNEQFF
v_gene: TRBV12-3/TRBV12-4; len: 15; CDR3aa: CASSLTSGTHNEQFF
v_gene: TRBV4-3; len: 13; CDR3aa: CASSPTVQETQYF
v_gene: TRBV28; len: 14; CDR3aa: CASSQGAPTGEQYF
v_gene: TRBV11-1; len: 15; CDR3aa: CASSPADRETDTQYF
v_gene: TRBV5-4; len: 15; CDR3aa: CASSPGGTINYGYTF
v_gene: TRBV11-2; len: 14; CDR3aa: CASSLGQGRQPQHF
v_gene: TRBV12-5; len: 13; CDR3aa: CASGWTGNYGYTF
v_gene: TRBV6-2/TRBV6-3; len: 15; CDR3aa: CASSRLAGEYNEQFF
v_gene: TRBV12-3/TRBV12-4; len: 16; CDR3aa: CAIGRGGRSHTGELFF
v_gene: TRBV7-2; len: 15; CDR3aa: CASSFVRERTDTQYF
v_gene: TRBV7-2; len: 13; CDR3aa: CASSPISGETQYF
v_gene: TRBV4-1; len: 16; CDR3aa: CASSLRQATDTGELFF
v_gene: TRBV10-3; len: 15; CDR3aa: CAISDGDRGGQPQHF
v_gene: TRBV12-3/TRBV12-4; len: 12; CDR3aa: CASSSTEETQYF
v_gene: TRBV5-4; len: 16; CDR3aa: CASSPSVGGSQETQYF
v_gene: TRBV6-2/TRBV6-3; len: 19; CDR3aa: CASSYLLAGGLEAKNIQYF
v_gene: TRBV6-5; len: 11; CDR3aa: CASSYGRGYTF
v_gene: TRBV2; len: 12; CDR3aa: CASSDEGTSAFF